This is a list of T cell receptor beta chains from one sample in a study of beta chain features in type 1 diabetes. The data were produced by immunoSEQ multiplex PCR, yet TCRdb's version contains in-frame clones alone and is incomplete. The data contain 150,000 to 200,000 clones, about 7.8% of them singletons. The sequenced material came from central memory CD4+ T cells from blood. All receptors derive from a woman aged 40 to 55 with type 1 diabetes. Each CDR3 is given with its conserved first and last residue. D genes are given only for firm matches. A row's size may be missing; if present it is once, few, many or a size class.

D gene	V gene	J gene	clone size	CDR3 protein	CDR3 DNA
TRBD2	TRBV7-2	TRBJ2-2	few	CASSPGTSGTGELFF	TGTGCCAGCAGCCCGGGGACTAGCGGCACCGGGGAGCTGTTTTTT
-	TRBV7-2	TRBJ1-2	-	CASSPLGGNRSF	TGTGCCAGCAGCCCCCTGGGAGGGAATAGAAGCTTC
TRBD2	TRBV7-2	TRBJ2-7	few	CASSFGTSGTYEQYF	TGTGCCAGCAGCTTCGGGACTAGCGGCACCTACGAGCAGTACTTC
TRBD2	TRBV11-2	TRBJ2-1	-	CASSLGGSSYNEQFF	TGTGCCAGCAGCTTAGGCGGGAGCTCCTACAATGAGCAGTTCTTC
-	TRBV7-7	TRBJ2-7	few	CASSLGQGLHYEQYF	TGTGCCAGCAGCTTAGGCCAGGGGCTCCACTACGAGCAGTACTTC
TRBD1	TRBV9	TRBJ1-2	-	CASSAQTGYGGYTF	TGTGCCAGCAGCGCCCAGACAGGGTATGGTGGCTACACCTTC
TRBD2	TRBV18	TRBJ2-6	few	CASSPYQRGGANVLTF	TGTGCCAGCTCACCTTACCAGCGGGGAGGGGCCAACGTCCTGACTTTC
-	TRBV4-3	TRBJ1-5	few	CASSQDQNSNQPQHF	TGCGCCAGCAGCCAAGATCAGAATAGCAATCAGCCCCAGCATTTT
TRBD1	TRBV6-5	TRBJ1-2	-	CASSLRDRGPGGYTF	TGTGCCAGCAGTCTCCGGGACAGGGGGCCGGGGGGCTACACCTTC
TRBD1	TRBV30	TRBJ1-2	-	CAWSEGQGGYGYTF	TGTGCCTGGAGCGAGGGACAGGGCGGGTATGGCTACACCTTC
-	TRBV19	TRBJ2-6	-	CASNVGGSGANVLTF	TGTGCCAGTAACGTAGGGGGCTCTGGGGCCAACGTCCTGACTTTC
-	TRBV7-3	TRBJ1-1	few	CASSLTAGVNTEAFF	TGTGCCAGCAGCTTAACGGCCGGGGTTAACACTGAAGCTTTCTTT
TRBD1	TRBV2	TRBJ1-1	few	CAIQGANLNTEAFF	TGTGCCATACAGGGGGCAAACTTGAACACTGAAGCTTTCTTT
-	TRBV30	TRBJ2-1	-	CAWSVGAEQFF	TGTGCCTGGAGTGTAGGGGCTGAGCAGTTCTTC
-	TRBV7-2	TRBJ2-7	few	CASSPSYEQYF	TGTGCCAGCAGTCCGTCCTACGAGCAGTACTTC
TRBD1	TRBV28	TRBJ2-7	few	CASSHSQGINHEQYF	TGTGCCAGCAGTCACTCACAGGGGATAAACCACGAGCAGTACTTC
-	TRBV5-6	TRBJ2-2	-	CASSRGTGELFF	TGTGCCAGCAGTAGGGGCACCGGGGAGCTGTTTTTT
TRBD1	TRBV18	TRBJ2-5	few	CASSPPTGRETQYF	TGTGCCAGCTCACCACCGACAGGGCGAGAGACCCAGTACTTC
TRBD1	TRBV18	TRBJ1-1	few	CASSLATGSHTEAFF	TGTGCCAGCTCGCTCGCGACAGGGTCTCACACTGAAGCTTTCTTT
TRBD1	TRBV4-3	TRBJ1-2	-	CASSQDRRTGNGYTF	TGCGCCAGCAGCCAAGATAGGAGGACAGGGAATGGCTACACCTTC
TRBD2	TRBV29-1	TRBJ2-1	-	CSVDPGLSSYNEQFF	TGCAGCGTCGACCCGGGACTAAGCTCCTACAATGAGCAGTTCTTC
-	TRBV5-1	TRBJ2-7	-	CASSSDWTATYEQYF	TGCGCCAGCAGCTCCGACTGGACAGCAACCTACGAGCAGTACTTC
TRBD1	TRBV28	TRBJ2-5	-	CASRLRQGAWETQYF	TGTGCCAGCAGACTCCGACAGGGGGCTTGGGAGACCCAGTACTTC
-	TRBV5-1	TRBJ2-3	many	CASSSSTDTQYF	TGCGCCAGCAGCTCTAGCACAGATACGCAGTATTTT
TRBD1	TRBV7-2	TRBJ1-1	few	CASSDRVYTEAFF	TGTGCCAGCAGCGACAGGGTGTACACTGAAGCTTTCTTT
TRBD1	TRBV9	TRBJ2-1	many	CASSVDRGEQFF	TGTGCCAGCAGCGTAGACAGGGGTGAGCAGTTCTTC
TRBD1	TRBV2	TRBJ2-7	-	CASGTVFYEQYF	TGTGCCAGCGGGACAGTGTTCTACGAGCAGTACTTC
-	TRBV7-3	TRBJ1-6	-	CASSLMAGENSPLHF	TGTGCCAGCAGCTTAATGGCAGGGGAGAATTCACCCCTCCACTTT